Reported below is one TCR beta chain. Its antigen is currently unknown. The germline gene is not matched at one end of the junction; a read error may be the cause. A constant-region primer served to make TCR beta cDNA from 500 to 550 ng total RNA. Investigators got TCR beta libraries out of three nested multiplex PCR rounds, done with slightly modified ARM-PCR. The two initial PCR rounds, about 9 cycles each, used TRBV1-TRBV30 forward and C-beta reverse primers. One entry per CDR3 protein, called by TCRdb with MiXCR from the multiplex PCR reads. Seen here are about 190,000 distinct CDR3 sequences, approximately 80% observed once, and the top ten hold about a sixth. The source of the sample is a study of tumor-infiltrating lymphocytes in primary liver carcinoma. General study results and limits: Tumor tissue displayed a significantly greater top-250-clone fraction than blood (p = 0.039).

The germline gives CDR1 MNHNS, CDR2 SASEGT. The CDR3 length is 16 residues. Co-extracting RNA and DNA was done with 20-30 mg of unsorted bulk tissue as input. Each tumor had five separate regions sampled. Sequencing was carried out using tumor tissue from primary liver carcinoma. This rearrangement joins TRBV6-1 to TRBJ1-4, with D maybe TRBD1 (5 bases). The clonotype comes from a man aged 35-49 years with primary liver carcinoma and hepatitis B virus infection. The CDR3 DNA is TGTGTCAGCAGTGAAGCGGGGGTTGCAACTAATGAAAAATTGTTTTTT. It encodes CVSSEAGVATNEKLFF.